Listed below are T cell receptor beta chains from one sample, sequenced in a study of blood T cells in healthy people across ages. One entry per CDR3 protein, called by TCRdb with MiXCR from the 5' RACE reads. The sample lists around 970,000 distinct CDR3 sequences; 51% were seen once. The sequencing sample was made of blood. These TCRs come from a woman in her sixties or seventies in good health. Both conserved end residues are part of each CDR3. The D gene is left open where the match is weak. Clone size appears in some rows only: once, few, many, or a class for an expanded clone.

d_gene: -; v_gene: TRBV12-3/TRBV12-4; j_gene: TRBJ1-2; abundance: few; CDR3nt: TGTGCCAGCCGCGGCGAGTACGGCAACTATGGCTACACCTTC; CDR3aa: CASRGEYGNYGYTF
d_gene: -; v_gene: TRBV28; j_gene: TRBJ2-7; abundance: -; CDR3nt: TGTGCCAGCAGTCTCGACTGGCGCCTGCGCGAGCAGTACTTC; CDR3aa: CASSLDWRLREQYF
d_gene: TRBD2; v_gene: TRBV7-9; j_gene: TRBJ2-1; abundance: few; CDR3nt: TGTGCCAGCAGCTTAGTACTAGCGGGAGACAATGAGCAGTTCTTC; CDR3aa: CASSLVLAGDNEQFF
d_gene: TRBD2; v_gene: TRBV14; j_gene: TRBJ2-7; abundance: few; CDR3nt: TGTGCCAGCAGCCAATTAGGGCTCGGGAGGGGTTCCTACGAGCAGTACTTC; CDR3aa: CASSQLGLGRGSYEQYF
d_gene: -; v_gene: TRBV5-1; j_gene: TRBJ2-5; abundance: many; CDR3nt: TGTGCCAGCAGCCTTCAGGGAGAAGAGACCCAGTACTTC; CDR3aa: CASSLQGEETQYF
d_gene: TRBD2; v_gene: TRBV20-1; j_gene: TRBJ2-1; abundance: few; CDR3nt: TGCAGTGCTGGTAGCGGGAGGGTCAATGAGCAGTTCTTC; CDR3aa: CSAGSGRVNEQFF
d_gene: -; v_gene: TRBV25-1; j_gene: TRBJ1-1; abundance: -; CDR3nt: TGTGCCAGCAGTGAGTTCCGGGCGTCTGAAGCTTTCTTT; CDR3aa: CASSEFRASEAFF
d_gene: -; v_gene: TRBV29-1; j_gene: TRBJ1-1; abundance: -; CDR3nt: TGCAGCGTTCTGGGTGGGGGGGAAGCTTTCTTT; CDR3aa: CSVLGGGEAFF
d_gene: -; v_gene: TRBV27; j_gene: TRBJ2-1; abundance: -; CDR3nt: TGTGCCAGCAGTCCCTACTCTGGGGACAATGAGCAGTTCTTC; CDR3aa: CASSPYSGDNEQFF
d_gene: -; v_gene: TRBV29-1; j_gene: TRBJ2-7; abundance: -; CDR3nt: TGCAGCGTTGAAGAGGAATCCATTGACAGGGCGGGGGAATACGAGCAGTACTTC; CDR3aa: CSVEEESIDRAGEYEQYF
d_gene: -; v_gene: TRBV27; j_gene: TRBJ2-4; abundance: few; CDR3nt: TGTGCCAGCAGTTTTAAAGGCGACAACATTCAGTACTTC; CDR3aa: CASSFKGDNIQYF
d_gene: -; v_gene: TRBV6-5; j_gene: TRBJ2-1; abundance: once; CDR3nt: TGTGCCAGCAGTTACATGAATGAGCAGTTCTTC; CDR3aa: CASSYMNEQFF
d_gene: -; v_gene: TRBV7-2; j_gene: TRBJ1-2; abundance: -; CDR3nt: TGTGCCAGCAGCCCCCGAGGGGGTCAGGTTCATGGCTACACCTTC; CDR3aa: CASSPRGGQVHGYTF
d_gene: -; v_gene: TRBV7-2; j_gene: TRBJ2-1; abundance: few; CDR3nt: TGTGCCAGCAGCTTTATCCGGGACAAGCAGGCTGAGCAGTTCTTC; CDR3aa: CASSFIRDKQAEQFF
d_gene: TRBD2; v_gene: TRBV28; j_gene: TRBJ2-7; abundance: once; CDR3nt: TGTGCCAGTACCAAGAGCGGGAGAAAATATGAGCAGTACTTC; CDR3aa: CASTKSGRKYEQYF
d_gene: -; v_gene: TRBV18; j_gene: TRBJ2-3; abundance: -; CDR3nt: TGTGCCAGCTCACCTGGGAGACTAGAGGCGGCAGATACGCAGTATTTT; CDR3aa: CASSPGRLEAADTQYF
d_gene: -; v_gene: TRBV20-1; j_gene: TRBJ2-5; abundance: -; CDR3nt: TGCAGTGCTGGGCCGAGGCAAGAGACCCAGTACTTC; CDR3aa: CSAGPRQETQYF
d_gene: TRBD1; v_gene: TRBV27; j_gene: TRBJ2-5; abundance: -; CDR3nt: TGTGCCAGCAGTCCACGACAGGGTTGGACCCAGTACTTC; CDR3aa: CASSPRQGWTQYF
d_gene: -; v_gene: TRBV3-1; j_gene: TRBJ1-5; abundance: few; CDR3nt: TGTGCCAGCAGCCAAGAGTACGACCAGCCCCAGCATTTT; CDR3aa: CASSQEYDQPQHF
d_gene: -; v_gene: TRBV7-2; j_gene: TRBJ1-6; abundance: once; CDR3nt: TGTGCCAGCAGCTTAGAACAACTATATAATTCACCCCTCCACTTT; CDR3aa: CASSLEQLYNSPLHF
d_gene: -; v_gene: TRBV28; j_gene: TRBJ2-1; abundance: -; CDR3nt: TGTGCCAGCAGAACCCCTCATCTAACACAGTATGAGGGGGGGGCTGGGTACAATGAGCAGTTCTTC; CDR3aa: CASRTPHLTQYEGGAGYNEQFF
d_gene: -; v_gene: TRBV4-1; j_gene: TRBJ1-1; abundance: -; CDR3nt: TGCGCCAGCAGCCAAGATATGGGGCCCACTGAAGCTTTCTTT; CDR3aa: CASSQDMGPTEAFF